Listed below are T cell receptor beta chains from one sample, sequenced in a study of T cell responses to AZD1222 COVID-19 vaccine. Data came from immunoSEQ multiplex PCR; TCRdb stores just in-frame clones and leaves some out. The sample includes under 150,000 clones, roughly 90% of them seen just once. The starting material was peripheral blood, obtained on day 0 of AZD1222 vaccination. The receptors shown here come from an adult in good health. Each CDR3 is given with its conserved first and last residue. A D gene is named only where the DNA matches it firmly. Clone size is given for some rows only: seen once, a few or many times, or a class if the clone is expanded.

size: NA
J: TRBJ1-5
D: TRBD1
V: TRBV28
DNA: TGTGCCAGCAGCTCGACAGGGTTTCAGCCCCAGCATTTT
CDR3: CASSSTGFQPQHF

size: NA
J: TRBJ2-5
D: NA
V: TRBV2
DNA: TGTGCCAGCAGTGAACCGCATGTCCGAGAGACCCAGTACTTC
CDR3: CASSEPHVRETQYF

size: once
J: TRBJ1-6
D: TRBD1
V: TRBV5-6
DNA: TGTGCCAGCAGCCTGGGACAGGGGGTGGCTTCACCCCTCCACTTT
CDR3: CASSLGQGVASPLHF

size: NA
J: TRBJ2-3
D: TRBD2
V: TRBV19
DNA: TGTGCCAGTAGTATCGCGGGAGGGATCACAGATACGCAGTATTTT
CDR3: CASSIAGGITDTQYF

size: NA
J: TRBJ1-2
D: TRBD1
V: TRBV27
DNA: TGTGCCAGCAGTTCCCGGGACAGGGGATTCTATGGCTACACCTTC
CDR3: CASSSRDRGFYGYTF

size: NA
J: TRBJ1-2
D: TRBD1
V: TRBV6-5
DNA: TGTGCCAGCAGCCCAGGGGGTTCGAGGCTCGATGGCTACACCTTC
CDR3: CASSPGGSRLDGYTF

size: NA
J: TRBJ1-6
D: NA
V: TRBV28
DNA: TGTGCCAGCAGTAGGCAGAATTATAATTCACCCCTCCACTTT
CDR3: CASSRQNYNSPLHF

size: NA
J: TRBJ2-7
D: NA
V: TRBV14
DNA: TGTGCCAGCAGCCTGGGCTACGAGCAGTACTTC
CDR3: CASSLGYEQYF

size: NA
J: TRBJ1-5
D: NA
V: TRBV2
DNA: TGTGCCAGCAGGGGGGTCAATCAGCCCCAGCATTTT
CDR3: CASRGVNQPQHF

size: NA
J: TRBJ2-7
D: NA
V: TRBV5-6
DNA: TGTGCCAGCAGCTTGGTAGTGGGCGGGACATTTGGGCGCGAGCAGTACTTC
CDR3: CASSLVVGGTFGREQYF

size: NA
J: TRBJ1-5
D: TRBD1
V: TRBV5-1
DNA: TGCGCCAGCAGCCCGACAGGGGATAGCAATCAGCCCCAGCATTTT
CDR3: CASSPTGDSNQPQHF

size: NA
J: TRBJ2-3
D: NA
V: TRBV14
DNA: TGTGCCAGCAGCCAAGATGATTACTTCACAGATACGCAGTATTTT
CDR3: CASSQDDYFTDTQYF

size: NA
J: TRBJ2-7
D: NA
V: TRBV27
DNA: TGTGCCAGCGGACAGCATCTCTCCTACGAGCAGTACTTC
CDR3: CASGQHLSYEQYF

size: NA
J: TRBJ1-4
D: NA
V: TRBV7-6
DNA: TGTGCCAGCAGCTTAGGGTCAGGGTTGTTGACTGAAAAACTGTTTTTT
CDR3: CASSLGSGLLTEKLFF

size: once
J: TRBJ1-5
D: NA
V: TRBV9
DNA: TGTGCCAGCAGCGTAGATGGGGGAAATCAGCCCCAGCATTTT
CDR3: CASSVDGGNQPQHF

size: NA
J: TRBJ1-4
D: NA
V: TRBV18
DNA: TGTGCCAGCTCACCACAGGCGGGTGAAAAACTGTTTTTT
CDR3: CASSPQAGEKLFF

size: NA
J: TRBJ2-5
D: TRBD1
V: TRBV10-3
DNA: TGTGCCATCAGTGAGGTTCTAGGACAGGGTCAGAGGGCCCAGTACTTC
CDR3: CAISEVLGQGQRAQYF

size: NA
J: TRBJ2-3
D: TRBD2
V: TRBV28
DNA: TGTGCCAGCAGTTTATATAGCGGGGCCTCAGATCGTACAGATACGCAGTATTTT
CDR3: CASSLYSGASDRTDTQYF

size: NA
J: TRBJ1-3
D: NA
V: TRBV7-9
DNA: TGTGCCAGCAGCTTGGGGGCTGGAAACACCATATATTTT
CDR3: CASSLGAGNTIYF

size: NA
J: TRBJ1-4
D: NA
V: TRBV28
DNA: TGTGCCAGCAGAGACCTAGGGGAAAAACTGTTTTTT
CDR3: CASRDLGEKLFF

size: NA
J: TRBJ1-1
D: NA
V: TRBV4-1
DNA: TGCGCCAGCACCCCAAACCCGACAGGTTACACTGAAGCTTTCTTT
CDR3: CASTPNPTGYTEAFF

size: NA
J: TRBJ2-7
D: NA
V: TRBV27
DNA: TGTGCCAGCAGTTATCGACGGAGCTCCTACGAGCAGTACTTC
CDR3: CASSYRRSSYEQYF

size: NA
J: TRBJ2-2
D: NA
V: TRBV7-9
DNA: TGTGCCAGCAGCTTTAAATTATCGCGCGCCGGGGAGCTGTTTTTT
CDR3: CASSFKLSRAGELFF

size: NA
J: TRBJ2-3
D: NA
V: TRBV2
DNA: TGTGCCAGCAGTGTTGGGGGACCGGGTCTGTATTTT
CDR3: CASSVGGPGLYF

size: NA
J: TRBJ2-3
D: NA
V: TRBV28
DNA: TGTGCCAGCAGCACCGTCCGGCAGATCACAGATACGCAGTATTTT
CDR3: CASSTVRQITDTQYF

size: NA
J: TRBJ2-1
D: NA
V: TRBV5-8
DNA: TGTGCCCCCCGCTCCCGGGCGGGTTTATACAATGAGCAGTTCTTC
CDR3: CAPRSRAGLYNEQFF

size: NA
J: TRBJ2-5
D: NA
V: TRBV7-9
DNA: TGTGCCAGCAGTCAAAAGGCAGCAGAAGAGACCCAGTACTTC
CDR3: CASSQKAAEETQYF

size: NA
J: TRBJ1-1
D: NA
V: TRBV18
DNA: TGTGCCAGCTCTCCAAAGAGGACAGAGAACACTGAAGCTTTCTTT
CDR3: CASSPKRTENTEAFF

size: NA
J: TRBJ1-2
D: NA
V: TRBV10-3
DNA: TGTGCCATCAGTGAGTTGCCGGACATATATGGCTACACCTTC
CDR3: CAISELPDIYGYTF

size: once
J: TRBJ1-5
D: TRBD1
V: TRBV6-5
DNA: TGTGCCCTGAGACAGGGGGCAGGACAGCCCCAGCATTTT
CDR3: CALRQGAGQPQHF

size: NA
J: TRBJ2-1
D: TRBD2
V: TRBV5-4
DNA: TGTGCCAGCAGCCACAAGCGGGGGGGGAATGAGCAGTTCTTC
CDR3: CASSHKRGGNEQFF

size: NA
J: TRBJ2-4
D: NA
V: TRBV19
DNA: TGTGCCAGTAGTATAGCCCTCCAACGACAGAAAAACATTCAGTACTTC
CDR3: CASSIALQRQKNIQYF

size: NA
J: TRBJ2-7
D: NA
V: TRBV13
DNA: TGTGCCAGCAGCTTAGGTGGGCAGTACTACGAGCAGTACTTC
CDR3: CASSLGGQYYEQYF

size: NA
J: TRBJ2-3
D: NA
V: TRBV21-1
DNA: TGTGCCAGCAGCAAACTTGGCGGGGGGGCCGCAGATACGCAGTATTTT
CDR3: CASSKLGGGAADTQYF

size: NA
J: TRBJ1-3
D: NA
V: TRBV4-1
DNA: TGCGCCAGCAGCCCATTAGGCCTCTCTGGAAACACCATATATTTT
CDR3: CASSPLGLSGNTIYF

size: few
J: TRBJ1-6
D: NA
V: TRBV7-9
DNA: TGTGCCAGCAGCACCTTGACGGACTATAATTCACCCCTCCACTTT
CDR3: CASSTLTDYNSPLHF

size: NA
J: TRBJ1-1
D: TRBD1
V: TRBV14
DNA: TGTGCCAGCAGACAGACAGGGGACACTGAAGCTTTCTTT
CDR3: CASRQTGDTEAFF

size: NA
J: TRBJ1-5
D: NA
V: TRBV5-1
DNA: TGCGCCAGCAGCTTGGGGGATAATCAGCCCCAGCATTTT
CDR3: CASSLGDNQPQHF

size: NA
J: TRBJ2-1
D: NA
V: TRBV2
DNA: TGTGCCAGCTCTGGGATAGCGGAACAACTTGAGCAGTTCTTC
CDR3: CASSGIAEQLEQFF

size: NA
J: TRBJ2-7
D: NA
V: TRBV18
DNA: TGTGCCAGCTCACCATGGACAGATACCTACGAGCAGTACTTC
CDR3: CASSPWTDTYEQYF